This entry concerns a single T cell receptor beta chain. What it recognizes is unknown. Both 60 Vbeta primers and 13 Jbeta primers went into the PCR. Original methodology: The count from a later analysis was some 80 million unique TCR beta chains, around 11 million of them shared. TCRdb keeps only in-frame clones here, not all; method: immunoSEQ multiplex PCR. V and J calls and clone size are given by that table; D and trimming were obtained from the DNA. In the table there are around 76,000 clones, over 65% of which are singletons. The sample comes from a study of cytomegalovirus exposure and HLA in healthy donors. CDR3 size: 15 residues. Trimming removed 2 bases at V and 6 bases at J, with 14 bases between. CDR1 is MNHEY and CDR2 is SMNVEV in the germline V gene (reference sequence). Study observations and caveats: Certain sequence variants were highly shared and formed a cluster, and this cluster was likely a sequencing artifact.

The clonotype originates from a middle-aged woman in good health and CMV-seropositive. The sample taken for sequencing was PBMCs. V and J are TRBV27 and TRBJ2-1, with unresolved D. CDR3 nucleotides: TGTGCCAGCAGTTTACGGCTGAGGAACCTCAATGAGCAGTTCTTC. Translation: CASSLRLRNLNEQFF.